This entry features one TCR beta chain sequence. Its antigen remains unknown. Germline lookup yields CDR1 SGHTA and CDR2 FQGNSA. CDR3 length: 12 residues. Deletions cut 5 bases from V and 7 bases from J, with 11 bases between. The entry originates in a study of early T cells in non-severe SARS-CoV-2 infection. As for the study in general: The chains were unpaired, and the sequenced material was bulk RNA from unsorted whole blood. The study, taken as a whole, reports: VDJdb matches were skewed toward anti-spike CD8 T cell responses.

Attached unique molecular identifiers marked individual cDNA molecules. Each CDR3 protein gets one entry after TCRdb re-called the 5' RACE reads with MiXCR. The sample contains about 110,000 distinct CDR3 sequences, roughly an eighth of which appear only once. The rearrangement joins TRBV7-2 to TRBJ2-5; D gene unclear. The sequence was obtained from an adult who was a healthcare worker with PCR-confirmed SARS-CoV-2 infection or an uninfected control (not recorded which). The sequencing sample was made of whole blood. The CDR3 nucleotides are TGTGCCAGCAGCCGAGAAGCAGGGACCCAGTACTTC. It is translated as CASSREAGTQYF.